Here is one T cell receptor (beta chain) with its context. Profiling relied on immunoSEQ multiplex PCR, and the TCRdb table lists in-frame clones only, not all of them. This table has about 190,000 clones, 91% appearing once. This record belongs to a study of control samples from healthy donors and cancer patients. The specimen was blood. This TCR came from a man under 40 in good health.

The CDR3 reads CASSSQSNTEAFF. The CDR3 DNA follows: TGTGCCAGCAGCTCGCAGTCGAACACTGAAGCTTTCTTT. V and J are TRBV11-2 and TRBJ1-1, with D unresolved. The CDR3 runs 13 residues. Germline CDR1 is SGHAT and CDR2 is FQNNGV. The V end was cut by 4 bases, the J end by 1 base, with 7 bases between.